This T cell receptor beta chain came from a study of T cells in women clearing cervical HPV infection. Overall study: Donors had HPV16-related CIN3 or worse; 2 had invasive cancer. HLA type could not be excluded as a confounder. The study, taken as a whole, reports: Repertoire richness, not evenness, was significantly elevated in CIN3+ cases versus controls.

V was pared by 3 bases and J by 1 base, with 4 bases of the junction left unmatched. This CDR3 is built from 15 residues. Germline V gives CDR1 SGHKS, CDR2 YYEKEE (reference sequence). As concerns this clone: The antigen remains undetermined. The read stops 3 residues short of the end of the CDR3; the missing end is completed from the germline J gene.

TCRdb's table, derived via immunoSEQ multiplex PCR, lists solely in-frame clones and lacks some. The sample table sets out around 15,000 clones. The sequence was obtained from a woman aged 18-70 years with a cervical HPV16 infection that either progressed to CIN3+ or cleared (not recorded which). The chain couples TRBV5-5 to TRBJ1-5; 7 nucleotides align to TRBD1. Sequencing used blood buffy coat. The CDR3 is CASSSTGLSNQPQHF. The part of the CDR3 DNA that was read is TGTGCCAGCAGCTCGACAGGGTTGAGCAATCAGCCC.